This T cell receptor (beta chain) was documented in a study of cytomegalovirus exposure and HLA in healthy donors. This clone was picked up a small number of times. Its target is not known. Notes on the study in general: Whilst most TCR sequences proved rare, a subset of public TCRs occurred across many donors.

The CDR3 has 13 amino acids. Germline V CDR1 and CDR2: SQVTM, ANQGSEA. Trimming pared 3 bases from V and 0 bases from J, leaving 8 bases between. Assay used: immunoSEQ multiplex PCR; TCRdb lists only in-frame clones, some missing. There are some 210,000 clones in the sample; 70% to 90% occur only once, and roughly 5.5% lies in the top ten. The sample consisted of PBMCs. This receptor was identified in a woman aged 18 to 35 in good health and CMV-seronegative. The V and J genes are TRBV29-1 and TRBJ1-2; tentative D call: TRBD1 (5 bases). CDR3 sequence (DNA): TGCAGCGTTGATACAGGACCTAACTATGGCTACACCTTC. This translates into CSVDTGPNYGYTF.